This TCR beta chain was captured in a study of OX40 agonist ivuxolimab in advanced cancers. Study information: Of mixed ages from about 23 to 79 and averaging about 56 years, the group was around 78% male.

This table comes from immunoSEQ multiplex PCR, and its TCRdb copy is limited to in-frame clones, with some not included. The profile shows about 84,000 clones, about 90% of them singletons. Regarding the study as a whole: CD8+ T cells (on average) carried more expanded clones than CD4+ T cells. The study observed clonal expansion of CD4+ and CD8+ blood T cells by week 6 at 0.1 to 3.0 mg/kg. Normalized expansion of T-cell clones was also low for some nonresponders.

The CDR3 loop spans 14 amino acids. V dropped 10 bases and J dropped 4 bases, with 18 bases sitting between them. CDR1 is MNHEY, CDR2 SVGAGI, per germline. Concerning this clone: What it binds is unknown.

Sequencing was performed on CD4+ or CD8+ T cells sorted from blood, taken in a trial of the OX40 agonist ivuxolimab. The receptor was derived from an adult with an advanced solid tumor such as melanoma, head and neck, liver or kidney cancer. This chain uses TRBV6-5 with TRBJ2-3; no clear D. The CDR3 region has the DNA TGTGCCACATGGAAGTCCCACCTCGCAGATACGCAGTATTTT. This translates into CATWKSHLADTQYF.